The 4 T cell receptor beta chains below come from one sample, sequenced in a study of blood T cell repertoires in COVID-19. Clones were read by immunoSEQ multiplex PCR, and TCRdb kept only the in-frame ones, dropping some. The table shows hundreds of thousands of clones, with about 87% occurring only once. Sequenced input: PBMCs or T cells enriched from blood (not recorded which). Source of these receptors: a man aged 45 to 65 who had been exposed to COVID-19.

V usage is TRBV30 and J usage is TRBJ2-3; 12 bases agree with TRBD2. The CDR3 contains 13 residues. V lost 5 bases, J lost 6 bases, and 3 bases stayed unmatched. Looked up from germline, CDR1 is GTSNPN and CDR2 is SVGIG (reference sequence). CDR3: CAWETSGSDTQYF. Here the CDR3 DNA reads TGTGCCTGGGAGACTAGCGGGAGTGATACGCAGTATTTT.

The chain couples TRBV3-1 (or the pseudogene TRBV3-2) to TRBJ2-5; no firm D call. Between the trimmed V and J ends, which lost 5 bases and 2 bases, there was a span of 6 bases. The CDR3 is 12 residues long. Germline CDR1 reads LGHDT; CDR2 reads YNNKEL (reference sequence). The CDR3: CASSSVQETQYF. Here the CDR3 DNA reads TGTGCCAGCAGCTCAGTGCAAGAGACCCAGTACTTC.

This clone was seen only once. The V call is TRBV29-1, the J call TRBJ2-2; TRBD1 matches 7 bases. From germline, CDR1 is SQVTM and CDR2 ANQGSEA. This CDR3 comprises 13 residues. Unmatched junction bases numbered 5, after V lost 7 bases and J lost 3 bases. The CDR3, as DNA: TGCAGCGCATCGGGACAGCACACCGGGGAGCTGTTTTTT. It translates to CSASGQHTGELFF.

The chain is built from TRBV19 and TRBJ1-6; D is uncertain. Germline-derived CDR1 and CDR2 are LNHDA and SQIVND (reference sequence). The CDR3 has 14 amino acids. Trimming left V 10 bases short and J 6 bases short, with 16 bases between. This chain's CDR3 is CATGVLVGNSPLHF. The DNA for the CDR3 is TGTGCCACCGGGGTCTTGGTCGGTAATTCACCCCTCCACTTT.